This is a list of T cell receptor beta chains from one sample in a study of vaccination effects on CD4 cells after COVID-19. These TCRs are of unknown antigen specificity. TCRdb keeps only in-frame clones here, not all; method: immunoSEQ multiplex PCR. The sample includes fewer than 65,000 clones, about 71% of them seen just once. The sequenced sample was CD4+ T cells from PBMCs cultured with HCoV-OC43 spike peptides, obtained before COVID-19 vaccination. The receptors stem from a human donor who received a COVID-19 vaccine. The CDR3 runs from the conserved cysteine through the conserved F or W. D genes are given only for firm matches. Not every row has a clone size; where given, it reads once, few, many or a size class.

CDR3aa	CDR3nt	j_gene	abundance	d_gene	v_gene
CASSFTGPSSGNTIYF	TGTGCCAGCAGCTTTACAGGTCCTTCCTCTGGAAACACCATATATTTT	TRBJ1-3	-	-	TRBV7-9
CASSSGQGLNTQYF	TGTGCCAGCAGTTCGGGACAGGGGTTAAATACGCAGTATTTT	TRBJ2-3	-	TRBD1	TRBV6-5
CAISESTDTQYF	TGTGCCATCAGTGAGTCGACAGATACGCAGTATTTT	TRBJ2-3	-	-	TRBV10-3
CASSPLSGETQYF	TGTGCCAGCTCACCTCTAAGTGGGGAGACCCAGTACTTC	TRBJ2-5	few	-	TRBV18
CASRSQVDGYTF	TGTGCCAGCAGAAGTCAGGTCGATGGCTACACCTTC	TRBJ1-2	-	-	TRBV6-5
CASGWNSNTEAFF	TGTGCCAGCGGCTGGAACTCGAACACTGAAGCTTTCTTT	TRBJ1-1	-	-	TRBV27
CASSTQGGNTIYF	TGTGCCAGTAGTACACAGGGGGGAAACACCATATATTTT	TRBJ1-3	once	TRBD1	TRBV19
CASRGTGGGSNQPQHF	TGTGCCAGCAGGGGCACAGGGGGCGGGAGCAATCAGCCCCAGCATTTT	TRBJ1-5	-	TRBD1	TRBV2
CASSDSSSGYTDTQYF	TGTGCCAGCAGTGACTCGAGTAGCGGGTATACAGATACGCAGTATTTT	TRBJ2-3	-	TRBD2	TRBV6-4
CASSSITGQGNEKLFF	TGCGCCAGCAGCTCAATTACGGGACAGGGGAATGAAAAACTGTTTTTT	TRBJ1-4	-	TRBD1	TRBV5-1
CATSDTTETQYF	TGTGCCACCAGTGACACAACCGAGACCCAGTACTTC	TRBJ2-5	-	-	TRBV24-1
CASSIQGAPNEKLFF	TGTGCCAGTAGTATTCAGGGGGCGCCTAATGAAAAACTGTTTTTT	TRBJ1-4	-	TRBD1	TRBV19
CASSLATTANTGELFF	TGTGCCAGCAGCTTAGCGACCACAGCGAACACCGGGGAGCTGTTTTTT	TRBJ2-2	-	-	TRBV7-3
CASSIARGKNIQYF	TGTGCCAGTAGTATAGCCAGGGGCAAAAACATTCAGTACTTC	TRBJ2-4	-	-	TRBV19
CASSEAGNRVNSPLHF	TGTGCCAGCAGTGAAGCGGGGAACAGGGTGAATTCACCCCTCCACTTT	TRBJ1-6	-	-	TRBV2
CASSPDRVDGYTF	TGTGCCAGCTCACCCGACAGGGTCGACGGCTACACCTTC	TRBJ1-2	-	TRBD1	TRBV18
CASSLWAGITDTQYF	TGTGCCAGCAGCTTATGGGCGGGGATAACAGATACGCAGTATTTT	TRBJ2-3	-	-	TRBV7-2
CASRATSGTDTQYF	TGTGCCAGCAGGGCCACTAGCGGCACAGATACGCAGTATTTT	TRBJ2-3	-	TRBD2	TRBV27
CASSTGQPNTEAFF	TGTGCCAGTAGTACGGGACAGCCGAACACTGAAGCTTTCTTT	TRBJ1-1	few	TRBD1	TRBV19
CASSLVDTQYF	TGTGCCAGCAGTCTGGTGGATACGCAGTATTTT	TRBJ2-3	-	-	TRBV12-3/TRBV12-4
CASSMTSGVDTQYF	TGCGCCAGCAGCATGACTAGCGGGGTAGATACGCAGTATTTT	TRBJ2-3	-	TRBD2	TRBV5-1
CASSSDSNQPQHF	TGTGCCAGCAGCTCGGATAGCAATCAGCCCCAGCATTTT	TRBJ1-5	-	-	TRBV6-6
CSALTSGGETQYF	TGCAGCGCTCTTACTAGCGGGGGTGAGACCCAGTACTTC	TRBJ2-5	-	TRBD2	TRBV29-1
CSARVVGEQFF	TGCAGTGCTAGAGTTGTGGGGGAGCAGTTCTTC	TRBJ2-1	-	-	TRBV20-1
CASSLRTGNRRGGYTF	TGTGCCAGCAGCTTAAGGACAGGGAATAGACGCGGTGGCTACACCTTC	TRBJ1-2	-	TRBD1	TRBV5-6
CASSLGASGDTDTQYF	TGCGCCAGCAGCTTGGGGGCTAGCGGGGACACAGATACGCAGTATTTT	TRBJ2-3	-	TRBD2	TRBV5-1
CASRIRDRYNEQFF	TGTGCCAGCAGGATCCGGGACAGGTACAATGAGCAGTTCTTC	TRBJ2-1	-	TRBD1	TRBV2
CASSALHGSSYNEQFF	TGTGCCAGCAGTGCCCTACACGGGAGCTCCTACAATGAGCAGTTCTTC	TRBJ2-1	-	-	TRBV6-4
CASSPPERGAKETQYF	TGCGCCAGCAGCCCCCCTGAGCGGGGGGCCAAAGAGACCCAGTACTTC	TRBJ2-5	-	TRBD2	TRBV5-1
CASSPPVGGQDYNEQFF	TGTGCCAGCTCACCCCCAGTCGGGGGACAGGACTACAATGAGCAGTTCTTC	TRBJ2-1	-	TRBD1	TRBV18
CASRSQFAMNTEAFF	TGTGCCAGCAGGTCGCAGTTTGCGATGAACACTGAAGCTTTCTTT	TRBJ1-1	-	-	TRBV6-6
CASSGTGEGTQYF	TGCGCCAGCAGCGGAACGGGGGAGGGCACGCAGTATTTT	TRBJ2-3	-	TRBD2	TRBV5-1
CASSQVGQVANYGYTF	TGCGCCAGCAGCCAAGTAGGTCAGGTAGCTAACTATGGCTACACCTTC	TRBJ1-2	once	-	TRBV4-1
CASSLGQGGYNEQFF	TGCGCCAGCAGCCTGGGACAGGGCGGCTACAATGAGCAGTTCTTC	TRBJ2-1	-	TRBD1	TRBV5-1
CASSLTPSGQGLGTNEKLFF	TGCGCCAGCAGCTTGACCCCGTCCGGACAGGGGCTAGGGACTAATGAAAAACTGTTTTTT	TRBJ1-4	-	TRBD1	TRBV5-1
CASSYGSNTEAFF	TGTGCCAGCAGTTATGGTTCGAACACTGAAGCTTTCTTT	TRBJ1-1	-	-	TRBV6-2/TRBV6-3
CASTPAIGELFF	TGTGCCAGCACCCCGGCTATCGGGGAGCTGTTTTTT	TRBJ2-2	-	-	TRBV28
CASSTAGGQEFF	TGCGCCAGCTCGACCGCGGGGGGGCAAGAGTTCTTC	TRBJ2-1	-	TRBD2	TRBV5-1
CASSLVPSGGVSGTQYF	TGTGCCAGCAGCTTGGTTCCTAGCGGGGGCGTGAGTGGTACGCAGTATTTT	TRBJ2-3	-	TRBD2	TRBV5-4
CASSLGNSYNEQFF	TGTGCCAGCAGTTTAGGGAACTCCTACAATGAGCAGTTCTTC	TRBJ2-1	-	-	TRBV27
CASSQDVITDTQYF	TGCGCCAGCAGCCAAGATGTCATCACAGATACGCAGTATTTT	TRBJ2-3	-	-	TRBV4-3
CASSQEGNTIYF	TGTGCCAGCAGCCAGGAGGGAAACACCATATATTTT	TRBJ1-3	once	-	TRBV14
CASSAGLAGVEETQYF	TGTGCCAGCTCAGCGGGACTAGCGGGGGTCGAGGAGACCCAGTACTTC	TRBJ2-5	once	TRBD2	TRBV18
CASRRDRDYNEQFF	TGTGCCAGCAGGAGGGACAGGGATTACAATGAGCAGTTCTTC	TRBJ2-1	-	TRBD1	TRBV6-5
CASRYRDGYTF	TGTGCCAGCAGATACAGGGATGGCTACACCTTC	TRBJ1-2	once	-	TRBV19
CAWSGGQGANSPLHF	TGTGCCTGGAGTGGGGGACAGGGGGCCAATTCACCCCTCCACTTT	TRBJ1-6	-	TRBD1	TRBV30
CASKYGANTGELFF	TGTGCCAGTAAATACGGCGCGAACACCGGGGAGCTGTTTTTT	TRBJ2-2	once	-	TRBV19
CASSFLAGNTGELFF	TGTGCCAGCAGCTTTCTAGCGGGGAACACCGGGGAGCTGTTTTTT	TRBJ2-2	few	TRBD2	TRBV7-9
CATSDAETVSSYNEQFF	TGTGCCACCAGTGATGCCGAGACAGTGAGCTCCTACAATGAGCAGTTCTTC	TRBJ2-1	-	-	TRBV24-1
CASSQNTGELFF	TGTGCCAGCAGCCAAAACACCGGGGAGCTGTTTTTT	TRBJ2-2	-	-	TRBV3-1/TRBV3-2